The sequence of this T cell receptor (beta chain) was determined in a study of blood T cells in healthy people across ages. Per-sample yields of isolated PBMCs were at least 6.5 million. Study-wide findings and caveats: Older individuals had lower TCR beta diversity per million T cells (the decline was roughly linear). It was found that TCR beta diversity correlated strongly with the percentage of naive T cells.

Sample-barcoded 5' priming and a J-beta primer mix drove a second PCR of about 7 to 11 cycles. Through a template-switch adaptor with 12 random nucleotides, each cDNA molecule received a tag. TCRdb used MiXCR to reprocess the 5' RACE reads, holding one entry per CDR3 protein. The data hold hundreds of thousands of distinct CDR3 sequences, with under 35% observed a single time. This clonotype was recorded many times. The antigen remains undetermined. Sample: blood. The origin of this receptor is an elderly woman in good health.

In nucleotides, the CDR3 is TGCAGTGCCGAGGGACAGGGGGCGAGTAATGAGCAGTTCTTC. Translation gives CSAEGQGASNEQFF. This chain links TRBV20-1 with TRBJ2-1; 12 positions match TRBD1. Germline CDR1 reads DFQATT; CDR2 reads SNEGSKA (reference sequence). Losses at the gene ends were 6 bases for V and 7 bases for J; bases not matched to a gene: 7. The CDR3 spans 14 residues.